Shown below are 8 T cell receptor beta chains from a single sample sequenced in a study of cytomegalovirus exposure and HLA in healthy donors. PCR was performed using 60 Vbeta and 13 Jbeta primers. Generated by immunoSEQ multiplex PCR, the TCRdb table keeps only in-frame clones and is missing some. The sample has around 130,000 clones; approximately 70% are singletons. Sequenced input: PBMCs. These receptors were taken from a woman aged 55-70 years in good health and CMV-seropositive.

J is TRBJ1-1 and V is TRBV6-5; D ambiguous. The CDR3 totals 16 residues. V was shortened by 0 bases and J by 1 base, with 12 bases between the two germline ends. Germline-derived CDR1 and CDR2 are MNHEY and SVGAGI. CDR3 nucleotide sequence: TGTGCCAGCAGTTACTCCACCTATGGCGGGAACACTGAAGCTTTCTTT. Translating gives CASSYSTYGGNTEAFF.

The gene calls are TRBV18 and TRBJ2-7; 14 nucleotides agree with TRBD2. With 5 bases clipped from V and 9 bases from J, the junction kept 3 bases outside the gene matches. This CDR3 is built from 13 residues. Germline V gene data show CDR1 as KGHSH and CDR2 as LQKENI. The CDR3 sequence: CASSAGTSGGQYF. The CDR3 DNA reads TGTGCCAGCTCAGCCGGGACTAGCGGGGGGCAGTACTTC.

This clone showed up just a few times. The chain joins TRBV19 to TRBJ2-7; 10 bases align to TRBD1. The V segment lost 4 bases and the J segment 3 bases; nucleotides outside the gene matches: 9. Germline V gene data show CDR1 as LNHDA and CDR2 as SQIVND (reference sequence). The CDR3 length is 16 residues. CDR3 in amino acids: CASSTRQGAINYEQYF. CDR3 coding DNA: TGTGCCAGTAGTACCCGACAGGGGGCGATAAACTACGAGCAGTACTTC.

The J gene is TRBJ1-3, the V gene TRBV21-1. TRBV21-1 is an annotated pseudogene. The CDR3 sequence is 13 residues long. CDR3 residues: CASLIKPEHTIYF. In nucleotides, the CDR3 is TGTGCCAGTCTCATTAAGCCGGAGCACACCATATATTTT.

The chain carries TRBV5-1 and TRBJ2-3, with 11 bases aligning to TRBD1. After removal of 0 bases from V and 5 bases from J, the junction contained 8 bases not matched to a gene. In germline, CDR1 is SGHRS, CDR2 YFSETQ. The CDR3 is made up of 17 amino acids. CDR3 bases: TGCGCCAGCAGCTTGGCCCCCCGGACAGGGGGCGTAGATACGCAGTATTTT. Protein product: CASSLAPRTGGVDTQYF.

This clone was counted only a few times. This rearrangement joins TRBV28 to TRBJ1-2; the D is unclear. Between the trimmed V and J ends, which lost 6 bases and 4 bases, there was a span of 21 bases. Germline values: CDR1 MDHEN, CDR2 SYDVKM. The CDR3 totals 16 residues. As DNA, the CDR3 is TGTGCCAGCAGCACGGGGTCCGCCGACGGACTCTATGGCTACACCTTC. This sequence encodes CASSTGSADGLYGYTF.

The rearrangement joins TRBV20-1 to TRBJ2-5; D is ambiguous. Germline V gives CDR1 DFQATT, CDR2 SNEGSKA (reference sequence). Trimming took off 8 bases at V and 4 bases at J, with 8 bases between the two ends. CDR3 size: 10 residues. DNA of the CDR3: TGCAGTTATCGGAGAGAGACCCAGTACTTC. Translating it yields CSYRRETQYF.

The table lists this clone with a count of one. The rearrangement links TRBV7-6 to TRBJ2-2, with 10 bases identical to TRBD1. V lost 1 base and J lost 2; bases outside the gene matches: 13. The CDR3 consists of 20 residues. The germline V gene encodes CDR1 SGHVS and CDR2 FNYEAQ. CDR3 DNA: TGTGCCAGCAGCTTAGTTCTCAAAGGGACAGGGGTCCCTAACACCGGGGAGCTGTTTTTT. Its protein product is CASSLVLKGTGVPNTGELFF.